This entry lists 20 T cell receptor beta chains sequenced from one sample in a study of identical twins. TCRdb reanalysed the 5' RACE reads using MiXCR and keeps one entry per CDR3 protein. Of fewer than 550,000 distinct CDR3 sequences listed, roughly 15% are singletons. The same data also contributed to another study, on yellow fever vaccine responses in identical twins.

The sequenced material came from CD4+ T cells sorted from blood. These receptor sequences come from a young woman in good health.

This clonotype showed up many times. This chain connects TRBV7-2 to TRBJ1-1; TRBD1 might be the D (6 bases). CDR1 is SGHTA and CDR2 is FQGNSA in the germline V gene. V gave up 7 bases and J gave up 0 bases, with 12 bases separating them. The CDR3 sequence is 14 residues long. CDR3 sequence: CASMRTGMNTEAFF. The CDR3 DNA is TGTGCCAGCATGAGAACAGGGATGAACACTGAAGCTTTCTTT.

This clonotype was detected a few times. J is TRBJ1-1 and V is TRBV5-1; D call uncertain. V was pared by 4 bases and J by 5 bases, with 9 bases between. Germline V CDR1 and CDR2: SGHRS, YFSETQ. The CDR3 length is 12 residues. CDR3 DNA sequence: TGCGCCAGCAGCGTGGCGGAGACTGAAGCTTTCTTT. Its protein is CASSVAETEAFF.

This clonotype was counted many times. The rearrangement uses TRBV12-3 or TRBV12-4 and TRBJ1-5, with D hard to call. This CDR3 is 14 amino acids long. V lost 6 bases, J lost 0 bases, and 9 bases lay in between. The CDR3 sequence: CASSATYSNQPQHF. CDR3 nucleotides: TGTGCCAGCAGCGCAACCTATAGCAATCAGCCCCAGCATTTT.

This chain connects TRBV10-3 to TRBJ2-1; 10 bases line up with TRBD2. The length of the CDR3 is 15 residues. Germline CDR1 ENHRY, CDR2 SYGVKD. Unmatched junction bases numbered 10, after V lost 4 bases and J lost 10 bases. CDR3 loop: CAISVGTSGIIEQFF. The CDR3 region has the DNA TGTGCCATCAGTGTGGGCACTAGCGGGATCATCGAGCAGTTCTTC.

This clonotype was recorded a few times. The CDR3 DNA is TGTGCCAGCAGATCAGTTTATGAAGCTTTCTTT. Its translation: CASRSVYEAFF. The chain is built from TRBV12-3 or TRBV12-4 and TRBJ1-1, with no clear D. This CDR3 region has 11 residues. The V end lost 6 bases, the J end lost 7 bases, and 9 bases lay between the germline ends.

V usage is TRBV20-1 and J usage is TRBJ1-1; D ambiguous. This CDR3 region has 13 residues. V lost 4 bases and J lost 4, with 13 bases in between. Germline V gives CDR1 DFQATT, CDR2 SNEGSKA (reference sequence). CDR3 nucleotide sequence: TGCAGTGCTATGGAAAGGGTGGGCACTGAAGCTTTCTTT. This codes for CSAMERVGTEAFF.

This clonotype has at least ten counts. The chain uses TRBV4-1 and TRBJ2-3; D call uncertain. Trimming stripped 4 bases from V and 0 bases from J, with 14 bases between. Germline V gene data show CDR1 as MGHRA and CDR2 as YSYEKL. The CDR3 is made up of 16 amino acids. CDR3 bases: TGCGCCAGCAGCCTGACTCCTTCAGTTAGCACAGATACGCAGTATTTT. Translation gives CASSLTPSVSTDTQYF.

The rearrangement links TRBV15 to TRBJ2-2; 10 bases map to TRBD2. The V gene end was trimmed by 3 bases and the J gene end by 7 bases; junction bases not matched to a gene: 8. The CDR3 is 16 residues long. CDR1 is LNHNV, CDR2 YYDKDF, per germline (reference sequence). The CDR3 region is CATSRPGLAKVGELFF. CDR3 nucleotides: TGTGCCACCAGCAGGCCGGGACTAGCGAAGGTCGGGGAGCTGTTTTTT.

This clonotype came up a few times. This chain links TRBV4-1 with TRBJ2-5, with TRBD1 as a possible D gene (6 bases). The CDR3 extends over 17 amino acids. CDR1 and CDR2 from the germline V gene are MGHRA and YSYEKL. V was trimmed by 1 base and J by 2 bases, leaving 17 bases between them. CDR3 in amino acids: CASSQGSGTRKQETQYF. CDR3 coding DNA: TGCGCCAGCAGCCAAGGTTCCGGGACAAGGAAACAAGAGACCCAGTACTTC.

This clonotype has ten or more counts. The chain employs TRBV20-1 and TRBJ1-2; D is ambiguous. V was clipped by 2 bases and J by 4 bases, with 11 bases between them. The CDR3 length is 13 residues. Germline-derived CDR1 and CDR2 are DFQATT and SNEGSKA (reference sequence). The CDR3 sequence is CSARLGNLYGYTF. The CDR3 DNA sequence: TGCAGTGCTAGATTGGGGAACCTCTATGGCTACACCTTC.

This sequence joins TRBV20-1 and TRBJ2-1; D remains ambiguous. In germline, CDR1 is DFQATT, CDR2 SNEGSKA (reference sequence). The V end was cut by 1 base, the J end by 2 bases, with 6 bases between. The CDR3 is made up of 13 amino acids. Written as DNA, the CDR3 is TGCAGTGCTAGAGGACTGCCCTACAATGAGCAGTTCTTC. It yields the protein CSARGLPYNEQFF.

The chain couples TRBV5-1 to TRBJ2-1; possible D gene TRBD1, 5 bases. The CDR3 contains 14 residues. V shed 2 bases and J shed 5 bases, with 11 bases lying between them. Germline V gene lookup returns CDR1 SGHRS and CDR2 YFSETQ. CDR3 amino acids: CASSFGRVDNEQFF. The CDR3 nucleotides read TGCGCCAGCAGCTTCGGCAGGGTGGACAATGAGCAGTTCTTC.

This clonotype came up many times. As DNA, the CDR3 is TGCGCCAGCACCACCCTGGGAACAGTGAACACCGGGGAGCTGTTTTTT. This gives the protein CASTTLGTVNTGELFF. V gene TRBV5-1 combines with J gene TRBJ2-2; no firm D call. Trimming took 6 bases from V and 1 from J, leaving 16 bases between them. The CDR3 length is 16 residues. The germline gives CDR1 SGHRS, CDR2 YFSETQ. Looking up the rest from reference TRBV5-1 and TRBJ2-2 gives the full variable domain: KAGVTQTPRYLIKTRGQQVTLSCSPISGHRSVSWYQQTPGQGLQFLFEYFSETQRNKGNFPGRFSGRQFSNSRSEMNVSTLELGDSALYLCASTTLGTVNTGELFFGEGSRLTVL.

This clonotype was observed a handful of times. The rearrangement links TRBV3-1 to TRBJ2-1; D gene unclear. CDR1 is LGHDT, CDR2 YNNKEL, per germline (reference sequence). V was cut by 3 bases and J by 10 bases, with 4 bases left in between. This CDR3 region has 10 residues. The CDR3 loop is CASSQGEQFF. The CDR3 DNA is TGTGCCAGCAGCCAGGGAGAGCAGTTCTTC.

The J gene is TRBJ2-2, the V gene TRBV9; D gene unclear. The CDR3 runs 15 residues. The V gene's germline CDR1 is SGDLS and CDR2 YYNGEE. With 4 bases removed from V and 1 base from J, the gap between germline ends came to 11 bases. The CDR3 protein is CASSLMTLNTGELFF. The CDR3 nucleotides are TGTGCCAGCAGCTTGATGACCCTGAACACCGGGGAGCTGTTTTTT.

This clonotype was detected only a few times. The chain employs TRBV4-2 and TRBJ2-3, with D tentatively TRBD2 (5 bases). V dropped 4 bases and J dropped 1 base, with 18 bases sitting between them. There are 17 residues in the CDR3. CDR1 is LGHNA and CDR2 is YNFKEQ in the germline V gene. CDR3 region: CASSPAGINYRTDTQYF. CDR3 bases: TGTGCCAGCAGCCCCGCCGGGATCAATTACCGCACAGATACGCAGTATTTT.

The chain employs TRBV5-1 and TRBJ2-2; weak D call: TRBD1 (6 bases). V lost 4 bases and J lost 1, with 14 bases in between. The CDR3 has 16 residues. Germline CDR1 SGHRS, CDR2 YFSETQ. The CDR3, as DNA: TGCGCCAGCAGCCCCTCCACAGGGTTGAACACCGGGGAGCTGTTTTTT. It is translated as CASSPSTGLNTGELFF.

In its sample, this clonotype was seen a few times. The rearrangement links TRBV12-3 or TRBV12-4 to TRBJ2-1; weak D call: TRBD2 (5 bases). The CDR3 has 16 amino acids. Trimming removed 4 bases at V and 0 bases at J, with 13 bases between. The CDR3 protein is CASSYGERSSYNEQFF. CDR3 coding DNA: TGTGCCAGCAGTTACGGGGAGAGGAGCTCCTACAATGAGCAGTTCTTC.

This rearrangement joins TRBV4-2 to TRBJ2-7, with D possibly TRBD1 on 5 matching bases. The CDR3 sequence is 16 residues long. Germline V gene data show CDR1 as LGHNA and CDR2 as YNFKEQ. Trimming left V 0 bases short and J 4 bases short, with 16 bases between. The CDR3 region is CASSQEDRQGSYEQYF. In DNA form, the CDR3 reads TGTGCCAGCAGCCAAGAGGATAGGCAGGGTTCTTACGAGCAGTACTTC.

This clonotype was picked up a small number of times. V and J are TRBV11-1 and TRBJ2-1, with a possible D match to TRBD2 (6 bases). The CDR3 spans 16 residues. From germline, CDR1 is SGHAT and CDR2 FQDESV (reference sequence). V was cut by 3 bases and J by 4 bases, with 16 bases left in between. CDR3 sequence: CASSFSGLAPYNEQFF. CDR3 coding DNA: TGTGCCAGCAGCTTTTCCGGGCTAGCGCCTTACAATGAGCAGTTCTTC.